A single sample is the source of the 3 T cell receptor beta chains below, sequenced in a study of shared clonotypes between healthy human individuals. Only in-frame clones appear in the TCRdb table, and some are missing; sequencing was by immunoSEQ multiplex PCR. The sample holds over 700,000 clones, about two thirds seen once. Sequenced input: memory CD4+ T cells sorted from blood. Subset noted: CD45RA-negative fraction. The receptors were gathered from a woman aged 30 to 39 in good health.

The V call is TRBV11-2, the J call TRBJ2-6, with D unresolved. The V end was cut by 5 bases, the J end by 1 base, with 12 bases between. The CDR3 consists of 16 residues. Germline V lookup: CDR1 SGHAT, CDR2 FQNNGV. In DNA, the CDR3 is TGTGCCAGCAGCCCTTCCACCCTGTCTGGGGCCAACGTCCTGACTTTC. Its translation: CASSPSTLSGANVLTF.

The V call is TRBV28, the J call TRBJ1-5; possible D gene TRBD1, 5 bases. CDR1 is MDHEN and CDR2 is SYDVKM in the germline V gene. V was shortened by 4 bases and J by 6 bases, with 13 bases between the two germline ends. The CDR3 loop spans 14 amino acids. The CDR3 is CASSWDRGVQPQHF. The CDR3 bases are TGTGCCAGCAGTTGGGACCGGGGGGTTCAGCCCCAGCATTTT.

This chain joins TRBV11-3 and TRBJ1-5; no clear D. The CDR3 is made up of 14 amino acids. CDR1 is SGHNT, CDR2 YENEEA, per germline. Deletions cut 3 bases from V and 3 bases from J, with 9 bases between. CDR3 region: CASSFKPNNQPQHF. The CDR3 nucleotides read TGTGCCAGCAGCTTTAAACCCAACAATCAGCCCCAGCATTTT.